This T cell receptor (beta chain) was found in a study of blood T cells in healthy people across ages. Unmatched junction bases numbered 3, after V lost 0 bases and J lost 3 bases. The length of the CDR3 is 16 residues. Looked up from germline, CDR1 is DFQATT and CDR2 is SNEGSKA (reference sequence). PCR was performed a second time for 7 to 11 cycles using a sample-barcoded 5' primer and a J-beta primer mix. A single record per CDR3 protein comes from TCRdb applying MiXCR to the 5' RACE reads. The sample consists of roughly 800,000 distinct CDR3 sequences, 36% of them appearing once. Source material: blood. The receptor was derived from a man younger than 30 in good health. The chain has TRBV20-1 and TRBJ2-2, with 11 bases identical to TRBD1. The CDR3 sequence: CSAREGDRGDTGELFF. CDR3 nucleotide sequence: TGCAGTGCTAGAGAGGGGGACAGGGGGGACACCGGGGAGCTGTTTTTT.